A selection of T cell receptor beta chains follows, all from one sample in a study of blood T cell repertoires in COVID-19. Some clones are missing from TCRdb's copy, which holds only in-frame ones; the method was immunoSEQ multiplex PCR. Seen here are roughly 270,000 clones, approximately 91% observed once, and the top ten hold almost 9.5%. Sequenced sample: peripheral blood. These receptors were taken from a man between 18 and 29 years old with active or convalescent COVID-19. The CDR3 runs from the conserved cysteine through the conserved F or W. D genes are given only for firm matches. The size of a clone is reported for some rows only, either as once, few or many, or as a class for expanded clones.

NA	TRBJ2-7	TRBV5-1	NA	TGCGCCAGCAGCTTGTGGCTAGCGTCAGGAGACGAGCAGTACTTC	CASSLWLASGDEQYF
NA	TRBJ1-1	TRBV2	NA	TGTGCCAGCACCCCCGTCTCGGGGGTTAACACTGAAGCTTTCTTT	CASTPVSGVNTEAFF
NA	TRBJ2-1	TRBV4-2	TRBD2	TGTGCCAGCAGCCAAGAGGGGACTAGCGGTTACAATGAGCAGTTCTTC	CASSQEGTSGYNEQFF
few	TRBJ2-2	TRBV7-9	TRBD2	TGTGCCAGCAGTGACGGACTAGTCCAGTGGGAGCTGTTTTTT	CASSDGLVQWELFF
NA	TRBJ1-2	TRBV15	NA	TGTGCCACCAGCGCCTTGAGGCAGGGAGGTTTCGAATTCTATGGCTACACCTTC	CATSALRQGGFEFYGYTF
NA	TRBJ2-3	TRBV9	NA	TGTGCCAGCAGCCCCCGCGGGGCCGTCACAGATACGCAGTATTTT	CASSPRGAVTDTQYF
NA	TRBJ2-1	TRBV5-4	TRBD1	TGTGCCAGCAGCCCGGGACAGGGTAGGAATGAGCAGTTCTTC	CASSPGQGRNEQFF
NA	TRBJ2-7	TRBV5-1	NA	TGCGCCAGCTCCCCCGGGGTGTCCTACGAGCAGTACTTC	CASSPGVSYEQYF
NA	TRBJ2-5	TRBV5-5	TRBD1	TGTGCCAGCAGCCCTGGACAGGGTTCGGAGACCCAGTACTTC	CASSPGQGSETQYF
once	TRBJ2-5	TRBV19	TRBD1	TGTGCCAGTTCCTACAGGGGATTCAGGGAGACCCAGTACTTC	CASSYRGFRETQYF
NA	TRBJ1-4	TRBV15	TRBD1	TGTGCCACCAGCGGCCACAGGGGTGCGAAAATCCCTAATCAAAAACTGTTTTTT	CATSGHRGAKIPNQKLFF
NA	TRBJ1-6	TRBV7-9	TRBD1	TGTGCCAGCAGCTCCGGACAGGCTAATTCACCCCTCCACTTT	CASSSGQANSPLHF
NA	TRBJ1-5	TRBV27	TRBD1	TGTGCCATCTCACAGGGGGCTTTTCAGCCCCAGCATTTT	CAISQGAFQPQHF
NA	TRBJ1-2	TRBV9	TRBD1	TGTGCCAGCAGCGTAGGGGGTAAGGGACAGAACTATGGCTACACCTTC	CASSVGGKGQNYGYTF
NA	TRBJ2-5	TRBV7-2	TRBD2	TGTGCCAGCAGACGGACTAGCGGGGTTGGGGGAGAGACCCAGTACTTC	CASRRTSGVGGETQYF
NA	TRBJ2-7	TRBV19	NA	TGTGCCAGTAGTACCCGGACAGTGCTCTACGAGCAGTACTTC	CASSTRTVLYEQYF
NA	TRBJ2-7	TRBV18	NA	TGTGCCAGCTCACCGCCAAGTTACAACTACGAGCAGTACTTC	CASSPPSYNYEQYF
NA	TRBJ2-5	TRBV5-1	TRBD2	TGCGCCAGCAGCTTGTCCCCTAGCGGGGGGGATACAAAGTACTTC	CASSLSPSGGDTKYF
NA	TRBJ1-5	TRBV27	NA	TGTGCCAGCAGTGGCCGGGGTCAGCCCCAGCATTTT	CASSGRGQPQHF
NA	TRBJ1-5	TRBV27	NA	TGTGCCAGGGGGTGGCGGCCGGGGGGTAGCAATCAGCCCCAGCATTTT	CARGWRPGGSNQPQHF
NA	TRBJ2-7	TRBV6-5	NA	TGTGCCAGCAGTCCCGAAGGACACTCCTACGAGCAGTACTTC	CASSPEGHSYEQYF
NA	TRBJ2-7	TRBV5-6	TRBD2	TGTGCCAGCAGCTTGGCTAGCGGGGGCTACGAGCAGTACTTC	CASSLASGGYEQYF
NA	TRBJ1-2	TRBV6-5	TRBD1	TGTGCCAGCAGTTTCGCGACAGGGGGGAACTATGGCTACACCTTC	CASSFATGGNYGYTF
NA	TRBJ1-1	TRBV18	NA	TGTGCCAGCTCACTCGACCGGAGCGGAGCTTTCTTT	CASSLDRSGAFF
NA	TRBJ1-1	TRBV14	NA	TGTGCCAGCAGCCAGTTTATTCTAGCCCTGAACACTGAAGCTTTCTTT	CASSQFILALNTEAFF
NA	TRBJ2-1	TRBV6-6	TRBD1	TGTGCCAGCAGTTTCGCCCCGGGACAGGGGGCGGATGAGCAGTTCTTC	CASSFAPGQGADEQFF
NA	TRBJ2-2	TRBV19	NA	TGTGCCAGTACCTCCCCCGGGGGTTCGAACACCGGGGAGCTGTTTTTT	CASTSPGGSNTGELFF
NA	TRBJ1-1	TRBV5-1	TRBD1	TGCGCCAGCAGCAAGGGACAGGTAAACACTGAAGCTTTCTTT	CASSKGQVNTEAFF
NA	TRBJ2-7	TRBV7-9	TRBD1	TGTGCCAGCAGCTTAGCGGACAGGTCCTACGAGCAGTACTTC	CASSLADRSYEQYF
NA	TRBJ2-5	TRBV6-5	TRBD2	TGTGCCAGCAGTAGAAATCCCGGGGGGGGTGAGACCCAGTACTTC	CASSRNPGGGETQYF
NA	TRBJ2-7	TRBV3-1/TRBV3-2	TRBD2	TGTGCCAGCAGCCATCCGCTCTATAGGCGGGGGAGCTCCTACGAGCAGTACTTC	CASSHPLYRRGSSYEQYF
NA	TRBJ2-5	TRBV6-1	TRBD2	TGTGCCAGCAGTGAAGGCTGGGAGGGAGAACAAGAGACCCAGTACTTC	CASSEGWEGEQETQYF
NA	TRBJ1-3	TRBV7-2	TRBD1	TGTGCCAGCAGCTCGTGGACAGGGGCTGGAAACACCATATATTTT	CASSSWTGAGNTIYF
NA	TRBJ2-1	TRBV6-6	TRBD1	TGTGCCAGCAGGGCCGGGGACAGGCCCCTTGACGGGCAGTTCTTC	CASRAGDRPLDGQFF
NA	TRBJ2-5	TRBV6-5	NA	TGTGCCAGCAGAAAAGCAGGGTCGGAGACCCAGTACTTC	CASRKAGSETQYF
NA	TRBJ2-2	TRBV6-1	TRBD1	TGTGCCAGCAGTGAGGGACAGGGCGGCACCGGGGAGCTGTTTTTT	CASSEGQGGTGELFF
NA	TRBJ1-4	TRBV28	NA	TGTGCCAGCAGTTTAGTACAGGGAAATGAAAAACTGTTTTTT	CASSLVQGNEKLFF
NA	TRBJ2-5	TRBV11-2	NA	TGTGCCAGCAGCGGGGTCCGGCGGGATGAGACCCAGTACTTC	CASSGVRRDETQYF
NA	TRBJ2-7	TRBV11-2	NA	TGTGCCAGCAGCTTAGACAGGTCCGAGCAGTACTTC	CASSLDRSEQYF
NA	TRBJ1-4	TRBV15	TRBD1	TGTGCCACCAGCAGAATCAGACAGGGGAATGAAAAACTGTTTTTT	CATSRIRQGNEKLFF
NA	TRBJ2-5	TRBV5-4	TRBD2	TGTGCCAGCAGCACCTGGACTAGTCTCGAGACCCAGTACTTC	CASSTWTSLETQYF
NA	TRBJ2-7	TRBV5-6	NA	TGTGCCAGCAGCTTTGCGACAGCCTACGAGCAGTACTTC	CASSFATAYEQYF
NA	TRBJ1-1	TRBV6-2/TRBV6-3	TRBD1	TGTGCCAGCAGTTCCACCCGGACAGGGAACACTGAAGCTTTCTTT	CASSSTRTGNTEAFF
NA	TRBJ2-5	TRBV13	TRBD2	TGTGCCAGCAGCTTAGTTAGCGGGGGAATCCAAGAGACCCAGTACTTC	CASSLVSGGIQETQYF
NA	TRBJ1-5	TRBV19	NA	TGTGCCAGTAGTATCTCGGCGCGCGGGACTCCCGGAGGGCATTTT	CASSISARGTPGGHF
NA	TRBJ1-1	TRBV12-5	TRBD1	TGTGCTAGTGGTTTGTCCCTGGGACAGGAATTTGAAGCTTTCTTT	CASGLSLGQEFEAFF
NA	TRBJ2-2	TRBV3-1/TRBV3-2	NA	TGTGCCAGCAGCCAGCAGGGTTCTGGGGAGCTGTTTTTT	CASSQQGSGELFF
NA	TRBJ1-4	TRBV7-6	TRBD1	TGTGCCAGCAGCTCGGGACAGGGGGTAGAGGAAAAACTGTTTTTT	CASSSGQGVEEKLFF
NA	TRBJ2-3	TRBV10-1	NA	TGCGCCAGCAGTGGGGACAACACAGATACGCAGTATTTT	CASSGDNTDTQYF
NA	TRBJ1-5	TRBV3-1/TRBV3-2	TRBD1	TGTGCCAGCAGCCAAAGGGACAGGGGTTATAATCAGCCCCAGCATTTT	CASSQRDRGYNQPQHF
NA	TRBJ2-1	TRBV3-1/TRBV3-2	NA	TGTGCCAGCAGCCAAGGAGGGCTCAATGAGCAGTTCTTC	CASSQGGLNEQFF
NA	TRBJ2-3	TRBV2	NA	TGTGCCGTTCAAAAAGGCGGGGGCGCCACAGATACGCAGTATTTT	CAVQKGGGATDTQYF
NA	TRBJ2-4	TRBV12-3/TRBV12-4	NA	TGTGCCAGCAGTTTACGGCAGGACATTCAGTACTTC	CASSLRQDIQYF
NA	TRBJ1-1	TRBV2	NA	TGTGCCAGCAGTGACATGGGGGCTGACACTGAAGCTTTCTTT	CASSDMGADTEAFF
NA	TRBJ2-5	TRBV12-3/TRBV12-4	NA	TGTGCCAGCAGTCCTCCCTTACAAGAGACCCAGTACTTC	CASSPPLQETQYF
NA	TRBJ2-5	TRBV19	NA	TGTGCCAGTAGAGATAAGGGGGGGCAAGAGACCCAGTACTTC	CASRDKGGQETQYF
NA	TRBJ2-3	TRBV18	TRBD2	TGTGCCAGCTCACCACCCGGACTAGCGGGGGATCAGTATTTT	CASSPPGLAGDQYF
once	TRBJ2-4	TRBV6-5	TRBD1	TGTGCCAGCAGTCCTCGACAGGGGGCGCAGAACATTCAGTACTTC	CASSPRQGAQNIQYF
NA	TRBJ1-1	TRBV6-5	NA	TGTGCCAGCAGTTACGGGAGGGAAGCTTTCTTT	CASSYGREAFF